The T cell receptor (beta chain) under discussion was sequenced for a study of T cell repertoires in cytomegalovirus infection (dated by TCRdb to about 2019). For the wider study: Recently identified HLA-C-restricted CMV epitopes, whose presentation resists viral immunomodulation, were targeted by peptide stimulations together with well-studied HLA-B-restricted epitopes. Donor HLA type was relevant to the analysis, as public TCR beta signatures indicated carriage of CMV infection together with the matching HLA type.

About this clonotype itself: The specificity of this receptor is unknown. The record has no base qualities; no much larger clone is one base away.

Study-wide conclusions, independent of this receptor: The ex vivo response was dominated by HLA-C-restricted CMV-specific TCR beta clonotypes, which also provided the single most frequent clonotype in two of eight donors. In both this cohort and an independent roughly 400-donor cohort, the cumulative frequency of public TCR beta family members distinguished carriers of CMV infection plus the relevant HLA type.

The meaning of the sample's treatment or condition label: in vitro stimulation with specific CMV peptide epitopes to enrich CMV-specific T cells. Sequenced using an Illumina HiSeq 1500. TCRdb took the public reads, trimmed them with fastp at Q25, ran MiXCR for clone calling and kept in-frame beta chains. CDR3 protein duplicates are merged, each entry listing the most common genes and DNA. Across this sample there are approximately 730,000 distinct CDR3 sequences, with 30% to 35% seen only once. Of the sample, roughly 18% is held by the ten largest clones. The clonotype originates from a human donor in good health (CMV status not recorded). Some clones in this sample may be carry-over from other donors' samples. This specimen consisted of cultured PBMCs, obtained from culture after CMV antigen stimulation.

In nucleotides, the sequence is TGTGCCAGCAGTTCCCGACAGATTTATAATTCACCCCTCCACTTT. This codes for CASSSRQIYNSPLHF. In this chain, TRBV27 is recombined with TRBJ1-6; TRBD1 is a weak D gene call, 5 bases matching. From a lookup of the germline V gene (reference sequence), CDR1 and CDR2 are MNHEY and SMNVEV. The CDR3 starts with the cysteine, ends with the phenylalanine, and has 15 residues. The retained sequence is limited to the CDR3, 45 bases, with the frame set at the first base. The V end loses 4 bases and the J end loses 4 bases, and a stretch of 11 bases separates them.